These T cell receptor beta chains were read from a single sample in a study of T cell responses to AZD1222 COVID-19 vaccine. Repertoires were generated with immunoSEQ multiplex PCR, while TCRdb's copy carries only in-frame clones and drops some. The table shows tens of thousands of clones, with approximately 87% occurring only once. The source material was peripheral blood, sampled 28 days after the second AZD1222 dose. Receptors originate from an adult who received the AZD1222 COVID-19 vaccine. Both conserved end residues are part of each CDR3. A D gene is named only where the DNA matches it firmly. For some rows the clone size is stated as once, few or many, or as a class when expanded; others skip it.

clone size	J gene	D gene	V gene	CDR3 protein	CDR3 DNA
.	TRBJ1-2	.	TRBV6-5	CASILAGQGSGYTF	TGTGCCAGCATTTTAGCGGGCCAGGGGTCTGGCTACACCTTC
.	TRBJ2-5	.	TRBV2	CASSDEPSQQETQYF	TGTGCCAGCAGTGACGAGCCCTCACAACAAGAGACCCAGTACTTC
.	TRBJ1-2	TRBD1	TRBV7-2	CASRSAGTGYLGGYGYTF	TGTGCCAGCAGATCAGCCGGGACAGGGTATTTAGGAGGCTATGGCTACACCTTC
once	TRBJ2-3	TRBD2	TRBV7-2	CASSSGTSGSRDTQYF	TGTGCCAGCAGCTCGGGGACTAGCGGGAGTCGAGATACGCAGTATTTT
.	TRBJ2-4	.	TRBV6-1	CASSAMMTGADQYF	TGTGCCAGCAGTGCTATGATGACGGGGGCCGATCAGTACTTC
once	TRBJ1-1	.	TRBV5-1	CASSLSTVQNTEAFF	TGCGCCAGCAGCTTGTCTACAGTTCAGAACACTGAAGCTTTCTTT
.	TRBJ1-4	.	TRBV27	CASRAHNRENEKLFF	TGTGCCAGCAGGGCACACAACAGGGAGAATGAAAAACTGTTTTTT
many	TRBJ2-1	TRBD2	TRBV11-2	CASSRSGGASYNEQFF	TGTGCCAGCAGCCGAAGCGGGGGGGCCTCCTACAATGAGCAGTTCTTC
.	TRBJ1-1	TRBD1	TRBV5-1	CASSSRQGAGTEAFF	TGCGCCAGCAGCTCCCGACAGGGGGCAGGCACTGAAGCTTTCTTT
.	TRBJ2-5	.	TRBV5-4	CASSLLPGETQYF	TGTGCCAGCAGCTTGTTACCCGGAGAGACCCAGTACTTC
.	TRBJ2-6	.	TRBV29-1	CSVRGGPGANVLTF	TGCAGCGTTCGTGGAGGGCCCGGGGCCAACGTCCTGACTTTC
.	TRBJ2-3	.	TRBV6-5	CASSPGHAGADTQYF	TGTGCCAGCAGCCCGGGACACGCGGGGGCAGATACGCAGTATTTT
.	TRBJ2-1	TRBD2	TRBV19	CASSIAGGQGGNEQFF	TGTGCCAGTAGTATCGCGGGGGGGCAGGGAGGCAATGAGCAGTTCTTC
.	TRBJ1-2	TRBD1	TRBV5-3	CAKGPGQGLYGYTF	TGTGCCAAGGGGCCGGGACAGGGACTCTATGGCTACACCTTC
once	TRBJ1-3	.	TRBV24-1	CATSDLARESGNTIYF	TGTGCCACCAGTGATTTGGCCAGGGAAAGTGGAAACACCATATATTTT
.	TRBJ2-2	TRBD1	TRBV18	CASSPWGQTNTGELFF	TGTGCCAGCTCACCTTGGGGACAGACGAACACCGGGGAGCTGTTTTTT
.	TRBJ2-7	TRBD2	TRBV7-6	CASSLGPSGSDEQYF	TGTGCCAGCAGCTTAGGGCCTAGCGGGAGCGACGAGCAGTACTTC
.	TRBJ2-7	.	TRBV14	CASSQDEYGSYEQYF	TGTGCCAGCAGCCAAGATGAATACGGCTCCTACGAGCAGTACTTC
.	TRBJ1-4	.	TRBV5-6	CASSLGQGTVKLFF	TGTGCCAGCAGCTTGGGTCAGGGGACGGTAAAACTGTTTTTT
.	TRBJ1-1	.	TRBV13	CASSLGEGNTEAFF	TGTGCCAGCAGTTTGGGCGAGGGAAACACTGAAGCTTTCTTT
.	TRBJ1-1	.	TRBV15	CATSREGFEAFF	TGTGCCACCAGCCGGGAGGGATTTGAAGCTTTCTTT
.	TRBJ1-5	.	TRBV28	CASSLRGRQPQHF	TGTGCCAGCAGTTTGCGGGGACGTCAGCCCCAGCATTTT
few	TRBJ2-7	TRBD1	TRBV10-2	CASSEYRGAGYEQYF	TGCGCCAGCAGTGAGTACAGGGGCGCGGGTTACGAGCAGTACTTC
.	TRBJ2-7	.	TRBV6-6	CASRARDTYEQYF	TGTGCCAGCAGGGCGCGGGATACCTACGAGCAGTACTTC
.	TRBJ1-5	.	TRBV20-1	CSASKGNQPQHF	TGCAGTGCTAGTAAGGGCAATCAGCCCCAGCATTTT
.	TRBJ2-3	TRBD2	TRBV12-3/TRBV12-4	CASSAGEGDTQYF	TGTGCCAGCAGCGCGGGGGAGGGAGATACGCAGTATTTT
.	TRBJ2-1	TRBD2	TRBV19	CASSTRDSGIYNEQFF	TGTGCCAGTAGTACCCGGGATAGCGGGATATACAATGAGCAGTTCTTC
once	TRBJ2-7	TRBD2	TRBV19	CASSISAFGGYEQYF	TGTGCCAGTAGTATCTCGGCTTTCGGGGGGTACGAGCAGTACTTC
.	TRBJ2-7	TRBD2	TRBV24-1	CATKRGSTYEQYF	TGTGCCACTAAGCGGGGGTCGACCTACGAGCAGTACTTC
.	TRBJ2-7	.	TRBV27	CASSPRNQFNEQYF	TGTGCCAGCAGTCCCAGAAATCAGTTTAACGAGCAGTACTTC
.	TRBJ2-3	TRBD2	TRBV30	CAWSAGSGSPDTQYF	TGTGCCTGGAGTGCTGGTAGCGGGAGCCCAGATACGCAGTATTTT
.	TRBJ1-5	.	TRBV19	CASSMLGGRQPQHF	TGTGCCAGTAGTATGTTGGGGGGTAGGCAGCCCCAGCATTTT
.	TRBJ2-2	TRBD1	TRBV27	CASYDRGITGELFF	TGTGCCAGTTATGACAGGGGGATCACCGGGGAGCTGTTTTTT
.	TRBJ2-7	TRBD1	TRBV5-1	CASSLAGTGTYEQYF	TGCGCCAGCAGCTTGGCCGGGACAGGAACCTACGAGCAGTACTTC
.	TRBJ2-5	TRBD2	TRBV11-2	CASSFGGRGETQYF	TGTGCCAGCAGCTTTGGGGGGAGGGGAGAGACCCAGTACTTC
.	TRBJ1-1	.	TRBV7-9	CASSLMLGGTEAFF	TGTGCCAGCAGCTTGATGCTCGGGGGCACTGAAGCTTTCTTT
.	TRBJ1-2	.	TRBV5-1	CASSSTGPYGYTF	TGCGCCAGCAGCTCCACAGGGCCCTATGGCTACACCTTC
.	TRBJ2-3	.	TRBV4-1	CASSQEDGRRTSF	TGCGCCAGCAGCCAAGAAGACGGGAGACGCACCTCTTTT
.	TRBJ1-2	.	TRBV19	CASSIGPGYGYTF	TGTGCCAGTAGTATAGGACCGGGATATGGCTACACCTTC
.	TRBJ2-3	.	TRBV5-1	CASSLGQSRTDTQYF	TGCGCCAGCAGCTTGGGACAGTCTCGCACAGATACGCAGTATTTT
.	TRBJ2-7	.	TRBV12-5	CASGLGILDYEQYF	TGTGCTAGTGGTTTGGGAATCTTGGACTACGAGCAGTACTTC
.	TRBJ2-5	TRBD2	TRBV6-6	CASSYGGRGQETQYF	TGTGCCAGCAGTTACGGAGGGAGGGGCCAAGAGACCCAGTACTTC
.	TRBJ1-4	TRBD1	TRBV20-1	CSASRGRDEKLFF	TGCAGTGCTAGTAGGGGGCGAGATGAAAAACTGTTTTTT
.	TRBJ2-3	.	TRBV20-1	CSAKNSDTQYF	TGCAGTGCTAAAAATTCAGATACGCAGTATTTT
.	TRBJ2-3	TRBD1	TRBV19	CASSSLDRGRTDTQYF	TGTGCCAGTAGTTCGTTAGACAGGGGGCGCACAGATACGCAGTATTTT
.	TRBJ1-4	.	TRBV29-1	CSVEADLAEKLFF	TGCAGCGTTGAGGCGGATCTAGCGGAAAAACTGTTTTTT
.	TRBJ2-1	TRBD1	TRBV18	CASSGDSNEQFF	TGTGCCAGCTCAGGGGACAGCAATGAGCAGTTCTTC
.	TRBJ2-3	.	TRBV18	CASSPPGPDTQYF	TGTGCCAGCTCACCACCGGGGCCAGATACGCAGTATTTT
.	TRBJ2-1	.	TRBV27	CASSQVGSYNEQFF	TGTGCCAGCAGTCAGGTCGGCTCCTACAATGAGCAGTTCTTC
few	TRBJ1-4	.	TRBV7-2	CASSRGSNEKLFF	TGTGCCAGCTCACGGGGGTCTAATGAAAAACTGTTTTTT
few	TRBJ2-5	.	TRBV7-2	CASSLGNWETQYF	TGTGCCAGCAGCCTTGGGAATTGGGAGACCCAGTACTTC
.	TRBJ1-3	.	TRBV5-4	CASSSDGGSGNTIYF	TGTGCCAGCAGCTCGGACGGGGGCTCTGGAAACACCATATATTTT
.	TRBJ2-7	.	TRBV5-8	CASSSRLGQYF	TGTGCCAGCAGCTCCAGGCTTGGGCAGTACTTC
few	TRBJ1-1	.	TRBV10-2	CASRRGGSEAFF	TGCGCCAGCAGGAGGGGTGGGTCTGAAGCTTTCTTT
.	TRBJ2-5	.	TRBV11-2	CASSFRGDKRETQYF	TGTGCCAGCAGCTTTAGGGGGGACAAACGGGAGACCCAGTACTTC